This T cell receptor beta chain was retrieved from a study of PD-L1 blockade in urothelial cancer. Study as a whole: The year 2014 saw patients start atezolizumab, 1,200 mg intravenously every 3 weeks. Men with urothelial cancer arising in the bladder made up twenty-five of 29 patients. Study-level results: Blood clones associated with the tumor expanded more at 3 weeks in durable-benefit patients.

With respect to this clone: The antigen is undetermined.

The table came from immunoSEQ multiplex PCR; TCRdb's copy has only in-frame clones and leaves some out. Seen here are over 65,000 clones, approximately 81% observed once, and the top ten hold 4% to 6%. This CDR3 is 15 amino acids long. J was trimmed by 0 bases and V by 4 bases; bases with no gene match: 5. In germline, CDR1 is MNHEY, CDR2 SVGAGI. The clonotype comes from a man between 65 and 85 years old with urothelial cancer. The rearrangement links TRBV6-5 to TRBJ1-1; 7 bases are shared with TRBD1. The sample consisted of PBMCs, taken around atezolizumab (anti-PD-L1) treatment. The CDR3 protein is CASSFGTVLNTEAFF. For the CDR3, the DNA is TGTGCCAGCAGTTTTGGGACAGTATTGAACACTGAAGCTTTCTTT.